This passage covers 9 T cell receptor beta chains from one sample sequenced in a study of Ad26.COV2.S vaccination and SARS-CoV-2 variants. Treatment reported: roughly 18 received Ad26.COV2.S at low or high dose, single or two shots; several received placebo; per-sample allocation not given. Sampling occurred on day 63 after the first vaccine or placebo injection. The data were produced by immunoSEQ multiplex PCR, yet TCRdb's version contains in-frame clones alone and is incomplete. Of some 340,000 clones in the sample, approximately 86% were seen once. Here the sequenced sample was peripheral blood, taken in a trial of Ad26.COV2.S vaccine versus placebo. The receptors shown here come from a person aged 18-60 years who received the Ad26.COV2.S COVID-19 vaccine or a placebo.

To note about this clone: Germline is not matched at one junction end, which may reflect a read error. The chain combines TRBV29-1 with TRBJ1-5; D unresolved. Germline V lookup: CDR1 SQVTM, CDR2 ANQGSEA. The CDR3 runs 14 residues. The CDR3 is CSVVSGSSNQSQHF. CDR3 bases: TGCAGCGTTGTCTCGGGATCTAGCAATCAGTCCCAGCATTTT.

The CDR3 here is CASSSGTGTLGPGNTIYF. The CDR3 DNA sequence: TGTGCCAGCAGCTCCGGGACAGGGACGCTGGGTCCTGGAAACACCATATATTTT. This chain uses TRBV7-6 with TRBJ1-3; TRBD1 aligns across 9 bases. Germline lookup yields CDR1 SGHVS and CDR2 FNYEAQ. There are 18 residues in the CDR3. V was pared by 4 bases and J by 2 bases, with 12 bases of the junction left unmatched.

The gene calls are TRBV6-5 and TRBJ1-1, with D perhaps TRBD1 (6 bases). Germline V gene sequence: CDR1 MNHEY, CDR2 SVGAGI. The CDR3 extends over 14 amino acids. Between the trimmed V and J ends, which lost 8 bases and 0 bases, there was a span of 13 bases. CDR3 loop: CASVRGGMNTEAFF. CDR3 in DNA: TGTGCCAGCGTCAGAGGGGGGATGAACACTGAAGCTTTCTTT.

This clone was seen only once. The chain carries TRBV19 and TRBJ1-1; D possibly corresponds to TRBD1 (6 bases). The CDR3 consists of 13 residues. Germline loops: CDR1 LNHDA, CDR2 SQIVND (reference sequence). Trimming removed 6 bases at V and 2 bases at J, with 10 bases between. CDR3 in DNA: TGTGCCAGTAGCTCGGACAGCAACACTGAAGCTTTCTTT. Protein: CASSSDSNTEAFF.

The chain has TRBV29-1 and TRBJ1-5, with TRBD1 identical over 7 bases. Germline assignment: CDR1 SQVTM and CDR2 ANQGSEA. The CDR3 runs 13 residues. The V and J ends lost 7 bases and 3 bases, in that order; junction bases with no gene match: 6. CDR3 sequence: CSARQGPNQPQHF. DNA of the CDR3: TGCAGCGCGCGACAGGGACCCAATCAGCCCCAGCATTTT.

CDR3 bases: TGTGCCAGCAGTTTGCCCGGGGGGGGAGATACGCAGTATTTT. Its translation: CASSLPGGGDTQYF. The rearrangement uses TRBV27 and TRBJ2-3; 8 bases line up with TRBD2. The CDR3 contains 14 residues. Germline V CDR1 and CDR2: MNHEY, SMNVEV (reference sequence). The V and J ends lost 3 bases and 5 bases, in that order; junction bases with no gene match: 4.

The chain combines TRBV25-1 with TRBJ1-2; 7 bases are shared with TRBD1. J gave up 4 bases and V 6 bases, and 11 bases lay outside the gene matches. The CDR3 has 15 amino acids. CDR1 is MGHDK, CDR2 SYGVNS, per germline. In DNA, the CDR3 is TGTGCCAGCAGCGCTATGAGAGGGGGCAGCTATGGCTACACCTTC. Its translation: CASSAMRGGSYGYTF.

The chain combines TRBV7-2 with TRBJ2-3, with D unclear. The CDR3 length is 14 residues. With 3 bases removed from V and 3 bases from J, the gap between germline ends came to 10 bases. Germline assignment: CDR1 SGHTA and CDR2 FQGNSA. The chain's CDR3 is CASSLVSGTDTQYF. Here the CDR3 DNA reads TGTGCCAGCAGCTTGGTCAGTGGGACAGATACGCAGTATTTT.

The rearrangement links TRBV5-1 to TRBJ2-5; 14 nucleotides align to TRBD2. This CDR3 contains 16 residues. J was trimmed by 6 bases and V by 4 bases; bases with no gene match: 8. The germline V gene has CDR1 SGHRS and CDR2 YFSETQ. CDR3 DNA: TGCGCCAGCAGCACGACTAGCGGGGGGGCATTGAAGACCCAGTACTTC. Protein sequence: CASSTTSGGALKTQYF.